This is a list of T cell receptor beta chains from one sample in a study of blood T cell repertoires in COVID-19. The repertoire was sequenced with immunoSEQ multiplex PCR; TCRdb's copy has only in-frame clones and lacks some. Of about 120,000 clones in the sample, approximately 80% are singletons; the top ten hold roughly 7.1%. The sequencing sample was made of peripheral blood. The receptors come from a man aged 65 to 85 with active or convalescent COVID-19. CDR3s include the opening cysteine and the closing phenylalanine or tryptophan. The D gene is left open where the match is weak.

TRBD1,TRBV18,TRBJ1-5,CASSPGQGAFQPQHF
-,TRBV19,TRBJ2-1,CASSIRGGQFF
TRBD1,TRBV6-5,TRBJ1-5,CASRTGGNQPQHF
-,TRBV3-1/TRBV3-2,TRBJ1-2,CASSQAATGPPSGYTF
-,TRBV9,TRBJ1-3,CASSVAGRDSGNTIYF
-,TRBV5-8,TRBJ1-2,CASSWRGGGYTF
-,TRBV18,TRBJ1-1,CASSPRLLGATEAFF
-,TRBV3-1/TRBV3-2,TRBJ1-2,CASSQDGSVYGYTF
-,TRBV10-3,TRBJ1-3,CATGLNSGNTIYF
-,TRBV3-1/TRBV3-2,TRBJ2-1,CASSPGVDPKRLNEQFF
-,TRBV20-1,TRBJ1-1,CSAKRGTEAFF
-,TRBV7-8,TRBJ1-1,CASSLSWARAFF
-,TRBV3-1/TRBV3-2,TRBJ1-4,CASSQVSEKLFF
-,TRBV10-3,TRBJ1-1,CAIRGKEGTEAFF
TRBD1,TRBV6-5,TRBJ2-1,CASSSGLGQVYNEQFF
-,TRBV5-1,TRBJ1-3,CASSSESSGNTIYF
-,TRBV5-1,TRBJ2-1,CASSLETGKVEQFF
-,TRBV7-2,TRBJ1-5,CASSPSSGGDQPQHF
-,TRBV10-2,TRBJ2-7,CASSEPGYEQYF
-,TRBV9,TRBJ2-5,CASSVSPQETQYF
TRBD1,TRBV27,TRBJ2-5,CASSPRDRRGGETQYF
TRBD2,TRBV2,TRBJ2-3,CASSERLAGTDTQYF
-,TRBV2,TRBJ1-2,CASSRERNYGYTF
TRBD2,TRBV7-8,TRBJ2-1,CASRSTGLAGGRSWNEQFF
-,TRBV18,TRBJ1-2,CASSPRTGEGLIGYTF
-,TRBV6-2/TRBV6-3,TRBJ2-2,CASSRASAGNTGELFF
-,TRBV7-2,TRBJ2-1,CASSLVGVIGGVGQFF
-,TRBV5-5,TRBJ2-7,CASSFGSGEISYEQYF
-,TRBV6-2/TRBV6-3,TRBJ1-2,CASSYGRLGASGYTF
-,TRBV24-1,TRBJ2-1,CATSDSAAAYNEQFF
-,TRBV3-1/TRBV3-2,TRBJ1-3,CASSPPRGIGNTIYF
-,TRBV6-5,TRBJ1-1,CASSSTGGTEAFF
TRBD2,TRBV5-4,TRBJ2-7,CASSPSGRANGEQYF
TRBD2,TRBV30,TRBJ2-1,CAWSVRSASGGPPQFF
-,TRBV27,TRBJ2-7,CASSRDTPYEQYF
-,TRBV7-9,TRBJ1-6,CASSLGAGPGMPLHF
-,TRBV7-8,TRBJ2-1,CASSQRGAVLDEQFF
TRBD2,TRBV6-1,TRBJ2-1,CASSEGGTTFNEQFF
-,TRBV5-5,TRBJ1-1,CASSLTSNTEAFF
TRBD2,TRBV4-2,TRBJ2-1,CASSQERLAGGTNYNEQFF
TRBD2,TRBV3-1/TRBV3-2,TRBJ2-5,CASSQLGAGVQETQYF
TRBD1,TRBV11-3,TRBJ1-1,CASGTGLTEAFF
-,TRBV6-2/TRBV6-3,TRBJ1-5,CASSYSRAPQHF
TRBD1,TRBV19,TRBJ2-1,CASSIRDRGYNEQFF
-,TRBV5-1,TRBJ1-1,CASSPGSMNTEAFF
-,TRBV28,TRBJ2-7,CASSLVGGASYEQYF
-,TRBV4-1,TRBJ2-4,CASSQGASQRNIQYF
TRBD2,TRBV15,TRBJ2-7,CATSIGGRGEQYF
TRBD1,TRBV11-2,TRBJ1-4,CASSFPTGILFF
-,TRBV10-3,TRBJ2-7,CAISVGGIVEQYF
-,TRBV6-5,TRBJ1-1,CASSNWELMNTEAFF
-,TRBV5-1,TRBJ2-1,CASSPARAIWDGDEQFF
-,TRBV9,TRBJ2-2,CASSVAAGVRTGELFF
-,TRBV5-6,TRBJ2-3,CASSLFTKMISTDTQYF
-,TRBV6-1,TRBJ2-7,CASSDRTGRGEQYF
-,TRBV18,TRBJ1-1,CASSRLRDDTEAFF
-,TRBV4-1,TRBJ2-7,CASSQEGLLNEQYF